The sequence of this T cell receptor (beta chain) was determined in a study of memory CD4+ T cells and cytomegalovirus serostatus. Only in-frame clones appear in the TCRdb table, and some are missing; sequencing was by immunoSEQ multiplex PCR. The sample holds approximately 52,000 clones; about 73% are singletons and the top ten take 0.77%. The sort gate was single viable CD3+CD4+CD8-CD45RO+ cells for memory CD4+ T cells. Serostatus was set by detecting CMV pp150, pp28, p38, p52 IgG. The sequence was obtained from an adult in good health and CMV-seronegative. Sequenced input: memory CD4+ T cells from blood.

CDR3 region: CAWSPSSSYNSPLHF. The CDR3 nucleotides are TGTGCCTGGTCCCCGTCCAGCTCCTATAATTCACCCCTCCACTTT. The rearrangement links TRBV30 to TRBJ1-6, with D uncertain. There are 15 residues in the CDR3. V shed 5 bases and J shed 0 bases, with 11 bases lying between them. Germline V lookup: CDR1 GTSNPN, CDR2 SVGIG (reference sequence). Full variable domain (rest looked up from reference TRBV30 and TRBJ1-6): SQTIHQWPATLVQPVGSPLSLECTVEGTSNPNLYWYRQAAGRGLQLLFYSVGIGQISSEVPQNLSASRPQDRQFILSSKKLLLSDSGFYLCAWSPSSSYNSPLHFGNGTRLTVT.